This T cell receptor (beta chain) was recovered during a study of blood T cell repertoires in COVID-19. Study-wide context: Donors in the United States, Italy and Spain gave samples during acute or convalescent COVID-19. The cDNA or gDNA used as material had been derived from T cells, B-cell-depleted T cells, or PBMCs.

The CDR3 sequence is 14 residues long. Trimming removed 1 base from V and 4 bases from J, with 9 bases in between. CDR1 is LGHDT, CDR2 YNNKEL, per germline (reference sequence). This clone was picked up a small number of times. This sample includes further DNA sequences coding for the same CDR3. Seattle cases were enrolled at active infection and followed longitudinally. Data came from immunoSEQ multiplex PCR; TCRdb stores just in-frame clones and leaves some out. The table lists some 310,000 clones, about nine tenths of them singletons. The clonotype was recovered from a woman in her 30s with COVID-19, enrolled during active disease. The sequenced sample consisted of peripheral blood. V gene TRBV3-1 (or the pseudogene TRBV3-2) combines with J gene TRBJ2-3, with a possible D match to TRBD1 (6 bases). This CDR3 is CASSQGGGSDTQYF. For the CDR3, the DNA is TGTGCCAGCAGCCAAGGAGGGGGATCAGATACGCAGTATTTT.